A selection of T cell receptor beta chains follows, all from one sample in a study of cytomegalovirus exposure and HLA in healthy donors. Sequencing was performed with immunoSEQ multiplex PCR; in TCRdb, only in-frame clones are kept and a portion is missing. The sample yields about 120,000 clones, 63% seen once. The sample was PBMCs. The receptors derive from a man aged 40-49 years in good health and CMV-seropositive. CDR3s include the opening cysteine and the closing phenylalanine or tryptophan. Fields, in order: V gene, J gene, clone size, D gene, CDR3 protein, CDR3 DNA. A D gene is named only where the DNA matches it firmly. A clone size is listed for some rows: how often the clone was seen (once, few, many), or a class if it is expanded.

v_call: TRBV5-1; j_call: TRBJ1-1; clone_size: -; d_call: -; cdr3_aa: CASSLGGGDTEAFF; cdr3_nt: TGCGCCAGCAGCTTGGGCGGAGGCGACACTGAAGCTTTCTTT
v_call: TRBV5-4; j_call: TRBJ2-1; clone_size: -; d_call: TRBD2; cdr3_aa: CASSRNAGAGGNNEQFF; cdr3_nt: TGTGCCAGCAGCAGGAATGCCGGGGCGGGGGGTAACAATGAGCAGTTCTTC
v_call: TRBV28; j_call: TRBJ2-2; clone_size: -; d_call: TRBD1; cdr3_aa: CASSSEGQEAGELFF; cdr3_nt: TGTGCCAGCAGCTCCGAGGGACAGGAGGCCGGGGAGCTGTTTTTT
v_call: TRBV7-2; j_call: TRBJ1-2; clone_size: -; d_call: TRBD1; cdr3_aa: CASSLGARGTGALYGYTF; cdr3_nt: TGTGCCAGCAGCTTAGGGGCAAGGGGGACAGGGGCTTTATATGGCTACACCTTC
v_call: TRBV21-1; j_call: TRBJ2-2; clone_size: -; d_call: -; cdr3_aa: CASSPLLYFTGANTGELFF; cdr3_nt: TGTGCCAGCAGCCCTCTCTTATATTTCACAGGGGCAAACACCGGGGAGCTGTTTTTT
v_call: TRBV4-2; j_call: TRBJ2-7; clone_size: -; d_call: TRBD1; cdr3_aa: CASSEPRGQGAYEQYF; cdr3_nt: TGTGCCAGCAGTGAGCCACGGGGACAGGGGGCCTACGAGCAGTACTTC
v_call: TRBV6-5; j_call: TRBJ2-1; clone_size: -; d_call: -; cdr3_aa: CASSYRDTYYNEQFF; cdr3_nt: TGTGCCAGCAGTTACCGGGACACCTACTACAATGAGCAGTTCTTC
v_call: TRBV19; j_call: TRBJ1-1; clone_size: few; d_call: TRBD1; cdr3_aa: CASKGDRANTEAFF; cdr3_nt: TGTGCCAGTAAAGGCGACAGGGCGAACACTGAAGCTTTCTTT
v_call: TRBV5-4; j_call: TRBJ1-2; clone_size: -; d_call: TRBD1; cdr3_aa: CASSPWTGGLYGYTF; cdr3_nt: TGTGCCAGCAGCCCCTGGACAGGTGGGCTTTATGGCTACACCTTC
v_call: TRBV7-2; j_call: TRBJ2-7; clone_size: -; d_call: -; cdr3_aa: CASSLGVGTQYEQYF; cdr3_nt: TGTGCCAGCAGCTTAGGGGTCGGGACACAATACGAGCAGTACTTC
v_call: TRBV5-4; j_call: TRBJ2-7; clone_size: -; d_call: -; cdr3_aa: CASSLGAGRNEQYF; cdr3_nt: TGTGCCAGCAGCCTGGGGGCGGGTAGGAACGAGCAGTACTTC
v_call: TRBV14; j_call: TRBJ2-7; clone_size: -; d_call: TRBD2; cdr3_aa: CASTPLGLAGVSEQYF; cdr3_nt: TGTGCCAGCACCCCGCTCGGACTAGCGGGAGTGAGCGAGCAGTACTTC
v_call: TRBV4-1; j_call: TRBJ2-1; clone_size: -; d_call: -; cdr3_aa: CASSQFTGLLNEQFF; cdr3_nt: TGCGCCAGCAGCCAGTTTACGGGACTCTTAAATGAGCAGTTCTTC
v_call: TRBV6-1; j_call: TRBJ1-2; clone_size: -; d_call: -; cdr3_aa: CASTLLTTYGYTF; cdr3_nt: TGTGCCAGCACCCTACTCACTACCTATGGCTACACCTTC
v_call: TRBV7-9; j_call: TRBJ2-6; clone_size: -; d_call: -; cdr3_aa: CASSPLTGSGANVLTF; cdr3_nt: TGTGCCAGCAGCCCTTTAACAGGGTCGGGGGCCAACGTCCTGACTTTC
v_call: TRBV7-9; j_call: TRBJ2-1; clone_size: few; d_call: TRBD2; cdr3_aa: CASSAGVSYNEQFF; cdr3_nt: TGTGCCAGCAGCGCGGGGGTCTCCTACAATGAGCAGTTCTTC
v_call: TRBV5-6; j_call: TRBJ2-7; clone_size: -; d_call: TRBD1; cdr3_aa: CASSSWTGIDYEQYF; cdr3_nt: TGTGCCAGCAGCTCCTGGACAGGGATTGACTACGAGCAGTACTTC
v_call: TRBV6-5; j_call: TRBJ2-3; clone_size: -; d_call: TRBD2; cdr3_aa: CASSYSGSGGADTQYF; cdr3_nt: TGTGCCAGCAGTTACTCGGGTAGCGGGGGGGCAGATACGCAGTATTTT